The 28 T cell receptor beta chains in this list originate from one sample, sequenced in a study of cytomegalovirus exposure and HLA in healthy donors. A multiplex PCR was run with 60 Vbeta primers and 13 Jbeta primers. This table comes from immunoSEQ multiplex PCR, and its TCRdb copy is limited to in-frame clones, with some not included. Altogether more than 100,000 clones are present, 83% being singletons, with the ten largest covering 1.5%. Sequencing used PBMCs. These receptors were taken from a man in his forties or fifties in good health and CMV-seronegative.

The chain carries TRBV11-2 and TRBJ2-7, with D hard to call. The germline V gene has CDR1 SGHAT and CDR2 FQNNGV. There are 14 residues in the CDR3. V gave up 3 bases and J gave up 0 bases, with 9 bases separating them. CDR3 sequence (DNA): TGTGCCAGCAGCTTGAGGCGGAGCTCCTACGAGCAGTACTTC. This sequence encodes CASSLRRSSYEQYF. Supplemented by reference TRBV11-2 and TRBJ2-7, the full variable domain reads EAGVAQSPRYKIIEKRQSVAFWCNPISGHATLYWYQQILGQGPKLLIQFQNNGVVDDSQLPKDRFSAERLKGVDSTLKIQPAKLEDSAVYLCASSLRRSSYEQYFGPGTRLTVT.

The V gene is TRBV4-2, the J gene TRBJ2-1, with 7 bases fitting TRBD2. CDR1 is LGHNA and CDR2 is YNFKEQ in the germline V gene. V lost 4 bases, J lost 4 bases, and 7 bases stayed unmatched. The CDR3 contains 15 residues. CDR3 amino acids: CASSLSGGTYNEQFF. CDR3 in DNA: TGTGCCAGCAGCCTGTCGGGGGGAACTTACAATGAGCAGTTCTTC.

Points on this clone: The germline gene is not matched at one end of the junction; a read error may be the cause. The rearrangement uses TRBV7-9 and TRBJ1-1; tentatively, D is TRBD1 (6 bases). CDR3 length: 14 residues. Per the germline V gene, CDR1 is SEHNR and CDR2 is FQNEAQ (reference sequence). The chain's CDR3 is CSSISQGGGTEAFF. The CDR3 region has the DNA TGTTCCAGCATATCACAGGGCGGGGGCACTGAAGCTTTCTTT.

The J gene is TRBJ2-3, the V gene TRBV7-3, with 7 bases identical to TRBD2. The length of the CDR3 is 14 residues. Germline loops: CDR1 SGHTA, CDR2 FQGTGA. J lost 5 bases, V lost 3 bases, and 5 bases had no gene match. DNA of the CDR3: TGTGCCAGCAGCTTCGGACTAGTAGAAGATACGCAGTATTTT. Protein: CASSFGLVEDTQYF.

This sequence joins TRBV29-1 and TRBJ2-5; tentatively, D is TRBD2 (5 bases). V shed 6 bases and J shed 5 bases, with 10 bases lying between them. This CDR3 comprises 11 residues. Per germline, CDR1 SQVTM and CDR2 ANQGSEA. The CDR3 sequence is CSVLRGETQYF. CDR3 DNA: TGCAGCGTCCTCCGCGGGGAGACCCAGTACTTC.

As regards this clone: A junction end diverges from the germline sequence, so it may reflect a read error. This sequence joins TRBV7-9 and TRBJ2-1; TRBD1 is a possible D gene (6 bases). Germline-derived CDR1 and CDR2 are SEHNR and FQNEAQ (reference sequence). This CDR3 has 14 amino acids. The CDR3 region has the DNA TGTTCCAGCAGTGGGGGCGGGTTCTACAATGAGCAGTTCTTC. The encoded protein is CSSSGGGFYNEQFF.

J is TRBJ2-7 and V is TRBV6-5; 8 bases map to TRBD2. The V gene end was trimmed by 2 bases and the J gene end by 4 bases; junction bases not matched to a gene: 7. This CDR3 is 15 amino acids long. Germline values: CDR1 MNHEY, CDR2 SVGAGI. CDR3: CASSYERGLGYEQYF. Written as DNA, the CDR3 is TGTGCCAGCAGTTACGAGCGGGGGCTAGGATACGAGCAGTACTTC.

The genes are TRBV29-1 and TRBJ2-3; a possible D gene is TRBD2 (6 bases). Germline assignment: CDR1 SQVTM and CDR2 ANQGSEA. The CDR3 has 13 residues. The V gene lost 3 bases and the J gene lost 2 bases, with 9 bases spanning the gap. DNA of the CDR3: TGCAGCGTTGATGGGGGGACCACAGATACGCAGTATTTT. Translation gives CSVDGGTTDTQYF.

The chain recombines TRBV7-2 with TRBJ2-5, with 8 bases lining up with TRBD1. The V and J ends lost 4 bases and 3 bases, in that order; junction bases with no gene match: 7. The germline V gene encodes CDR1 SGHTA and CDR2 FQGNSA. The CDR3 is 15 amino acids. The CDR3 reads CASSSWGQVEETQYF. CDR3 DNA sequence: TGTGCCAGCAGCTCGTGGGGACAGGTAGAAGAGACCCAGTACTTC.

V usage is TRBV10-3 and J usage is TRBJ1-5; D perhaps matches TRBD1 (5 bases). Germline V gene lookup returns CDR1 ENHRY and CDR2 SYGVKD. Trimming took 6 bases from V and 2 from J, leaving 11 bases between them. CDR3 length equals 14 residues. DNA of the CDR3: TGTGCCATCAGCCCAGGGTGGGGCAATCAGCCCCAGCATTTT. Amino acid sequence: CAISPGWGNQPQHF.

V and J are TRBV10-1 and TRBJ2-1, with TRBD2 identical over 7 bases. J gave up 0 bases and V 8 bases, and 10 bases lay outside the gene matches. The CDR3 has 16 residues. Germline V gene sequence: CDR1 WNHNN, CDR2 SYGVQD (reference sequence). CDR3 sequence reads: CASPEVRGSSYNEQFF. The CDR3, as DNA: TGCGCCAGCCCTGAGGTGCGGGGGAGCTCCTACAATGAGCAGTTCTTC.

The chain carries TRBV29-1 and TRBJ1-2, with D unclear. This CDR3 is 13 amino acids long. CDR1 and CDR2 from the germline V gene are SQVTM and ANQGSEA. V shed 6 bases and J shed 2 bases, with 13 bases lying between them. This CDR3 reads CSVSLGGNYGYTF. CDR3 DNA: TGCAGCGTGTCCCTCGGAGGGAACTATGGCTACACCTTC.

The chain recombines TRBV27 with TRBJ1-6; possibly TRBD1 for D (5 bases). Trimming shortened V by 7 bases and J by 9 bases, and 16 bases separated the two germline ends. This CDR3 is built from 14 residues. Germline values: CDR1 MNHEY, CDR2 SMNVEV (reference sequence). The DNA for the CDR3 is TGTGCCAGCACCAAGGGAGGGGTTGGTTCACCCCTCCACTTT. This encodes CASTKGGVGSPLHF.

Here the CDR3 reads CASSQDFQANEKLFF. For the CDR3, the DNA is TGCGCCAGCAGCCAAGATTTCCAGGCGAATGAAAAACTGTTTTTT. The chain couples TRBV4-3 to TRBJ1-4; D is undetermined. The V gene's germline CDR1 is LGHNA and CDR2 YSLEER. V was pared by 0 bases and J by 5 bases, with 10 bases between. This CDR3 contains 15 residues.

This chain connects TRBV18 to TRBJ2-2; 12 nucleotides match TRBD2. Per the germline V gene, CDR1 is KGHSH and CDR2 is LQKENI. V lost 2 bases to trimming and J lost 3 bases; unmatched junction nucleotides: 4. The CDR3 is 17 amino acids. The CDR3, as DNA: TGTGCCAGCTCACCATCCCGACTAGCGGGGGACACCGGGGAGCTGTTTTTT. Translating it yields CASSPSRLAGDTGELFF. The full variable domain, rest sourced from reference TRBV18 and TRBJ2-2, is NAGVMQNPRHLVRRRGQEARLRCSPMKGHSHVYWYRQLPEEGLKFMVYLQKENIIDESGMPKERFSAEFPKEGPSILRIQQVVRGDSAAYFCASSPSRLAGDTGELFFGEGSRLTVL.

CDR3 DNA: TGCGCCAGCAGCCAAGATGGGTCAGGGATGAAGCCCCAGCATTTT. Amino acids: CASSQDGSGMKPQHF. The V and J genes are TRBV4-1 and TRBJ1-5, with TRBD1 as a possible D gene (5 bases). Germline CDR1 reads MGHRA; CDR2 reads YSYEKL. V gave up 0 bases and J gave up 8 bases, with 14 bases separating them. This CDR3 spans 15 amino acids.

J is TRBJ1-2 and V is TRBV5-5, with D possibly TRBD1 on 5 matching bases. The length of the CDR3 is 14 residues. Germline V CDR1 and CDR2: SGHKS, YYEKEE (reference sequence). The V gene lost 0 bases and the J gene lost 8 bases, with 14 bases spanning the gap. CDR3: CASSLAPGGSGYTF. The CDR3 coding sequence is TGTGCCAGCAGCTTGGCCCCGGGGGGAAGCGGCTACACCTTC.

The V and J genes are TRBV28 and TRBJ2-7; 10 positions agree with TRBD2. Trimming cost V 2 bases and J 5 bases; bases outside gene matches: 6. The CDR3 loop spans 15 amino acids. CDR1 is MDHEN and CDR2 is SYDVKM in the germline V gene. CDR3 amino acids: CASSLEAGGPHEQYF. The CDR3 DNA sequence: TGTGCCAGCAGTTTAGAAGCGGGGGGGCCCCACGAGCAGTACTTC.

This clone has a handful of counts. This chain uses TRBV15 with TRBJ1-5; tentatively, D is TRBD1 (6 bases). The CDR3 sequence is 15 residues long. From germline, CDR1 is LNHNV and CDR2 YYDKDF (reference sequence). The V gene lost 1 base and the J gene lost 2 bases, with 9 bases spanning the gap. The CDR3 here is CATSRGQEGNQPQHF. For the CDR3, the DNA is TGTGCCACCAGCAGAGGACAGGAGGGCAATCAGCCCCAGCATTTT.

The V call is TRBV7-2, the J call TRBJ1-6; 8 nucleotides align to TRBD1. The CDR3 covers 17 residues. Unmatched junction bases numbered 14, after V lost 6 bases and J lost 7 bases. The germline V gene encodes CDR1 SGHTA and CDR2 FQGNSA. CDR3 sequence (DNA): TGTGCCAGCAGGTTTAGGGTTCCAGGGGGCCGGAATTCACCCCTCCACTTT. This codes for CASRFRVPGGRNSPLHF.

This clone was seen once. This rearrangement joins TRBV7-2 to TRBJ2-5, with TRBD1 identical over 9 bases. Trimming took 5 bases from V and 0 from J; bases not matched to a gene: 4. Germline V gene lookup returns CDR1 SGHTA and CDR2 FQGNSA. This CDR3 has 15 residues. CDR3 protein: CASSAGQGYQETQYF. In nucleotides, the CDR3 is TGTGCCAGCAGCGCGGGACAGGGATACCAAGAGACCCAGTACTTC.

The genes are TRBV18 and TRBJ2-1; 12 nucleotides match TRBD1. Germline V gene sequence: CDR1 KGHSH, CDR2 LQKENI. V gave up 0 bases and J gave up 9 bases; unmatched junction bases: 6. CDR3 size: 16 residues. The CDR3 nucleotides are TGTGCCAGCTCACCACCGGGACAGGGGGCTTACGGTGAGCAGTTCTTC. Translation gives CASSPPGQGAYGEQFF.

The chain uses TRBV19 and TRBJ2-7; tentatively, D is TRBD2 (6 bases). Trimming stripped 3 bases from V and 6 bases from J, with 12 bases between. The germline V gene has CDR1 LNHDA and CDR2 SQIVND (reference sequence). CDR3 length equals 13 residues. CDR3 amino acids: CASSMGGAGEQYF. The CDR3, as DNA: TGTGCCAGTAGTATGGGGGGAGCGGGCGAGCAGTACTTC. Combining the CDR3 with reference TRBV19 and TRBJ2-7 gives the whole variable domain DGGITQSPKYLFRKEGQNVTLSCEQNLNHDAMYWYRQDPGQGLRLIYYSQIVNDFQKGDIAEGYSVSREKKESFPLTVTSAQKNPTAFYLCASSMGGAGEQYFGPGTRLTVT.

This clone occurred once. V gene TRBV5-1 combines with J gene TRBJ2-2; the match to TRBD1 covers 7 bases. Germline assignment: CDR1 SGHRS and CDR2 YFSETQ. V shed 4 bases and J 0 bases; nucleotides not matched to a gene: 6. The CDR3 extends over 16 amino acids. The CDR3: CASSPSGTANTGELFF. The CDR3, as DNA: TGCGCCAGCAGCCCCTCCGGGACAGCGAACACCGGGGAGCTGTTTTTT.

This clone was detected only once. The genes are TRBV5-1 and TRBJ2-7; 10 bases are shared with TRBD2. The V and J ends lost 4 bases and 2 bases, in that order; junction bases with no gene match: 3. The germline V gene has CDR1 SGHRS and CDR2 YFSETQ. The CDR3 extends over 14 amino acids. The CDR3 DNA sequence: TGCGCCAGCAGCCCGGGACTAGCGCCCTACGAGCAGTACTTC. Its protein product is CASSPGLAPYEQYF.

J is TRBJ2-6 and V is TRBV7-8; 7 bases are a match to TRBD1. Germline loops: CDR1 SGHVS, CDR2 FQNEAQ. The CDR3 extends over 15 amino acids. Trimming took 6 bases from V and 6 from J; bases not matched to a gene: 8. The chain's CDR3 is CASRMGQLEANVLTF. The CDR3 coding sequence is TGTGCCAGCAGAATGGGACAGCTAGAGGCCAACGTCCTGACTTTC.

The rearrangement uses TRBV6-1 and TRBJ1-1; D gene uncertain. Trimming took 8 bases from V and 1 from J, leaving 17 bases between them. CDR1 and CDR2 (germline): MNHNS, SASEGT. The CDR3 is 15 amino acids. CDR3 residues: CASLPSPVRNTEAFF. In DNA form, the CDR3 reads TGTGCCAGCCTCCCGTCGCCGGTCCGGAACACTGAAGCTTTCTTT.

This clone was seen a single time. The rearrangement joins TRBV7-2 to TRBJ2-5; 9 bases match TRBD2. CDR1 is SGHTA, CDR2 FQGNSA, per germline. The CDR3 contains 18 residues. The V gene end was trimmed by 1 base and the J gene end by 7 bases; junction bases not matched to a gene: 16. The CDR3: CASSLVPSASGKIGTQYF. CDR3 bases: TGTGCCAGCAGCTTAGTGCCTTCGGCTAGCGGGAAAATAGGGACCCAGTACTTC. Full variable domain (rest looked up from reference TRBV7-2 and TRBJ2-5): GAGVSQSPSNKVTEKGKDVELRCDPISGHTALYWYRQSLGQGLEFLIYFQGNSAPDKSGLPSDRFSAERTGGSVSTLTIQRTQQEDSAVYLCASSLVPSASGKIGTQYFGPGTRLLVL.